A selection of T cell receptor beta chains follows, all from one sample in a study of human T cells and chemical hapten exposure. MiXCR was run by TCRdb on the RACE reads, yielding one entry per CDR3 protein. The table includes more than 65,000 distinct CDR3 sequences, 25% to 40% detected once. The specimen comprised whole blood, sampled in connection with sensitization to the hapten diphenylcyclopropenone (DPC). These TCRs come from a man aged 35 to 55 with alopecia areata. Some clones in this sample may be carry-over from other donors' samples. The CDR3 runs from the conserved cysteine through the conserved F or W. Fields, in order: D gene, J gene, clone size, V gene, CDR3 protein, CDR3 DNA. D genes are given only for firm matches. Clone size is stated in some rows and not others, as once, few, many or a class when expanded.

-	TRBJ1-1	-	TRBV5-5	CASSLEGNPEAFF	TGTGCCAGCAGCTTGGAAGGCAACCCTGAAGCTTTCTTT
TRBD1	TRBJ1-2	-	TRBV19	CASSPRDRAYYGYTF	TGTGCCAGTAGTCCCCGGGACAGGGCCTACTATGGCTACACCTTC
TRBD2	TRBJ2-1	once	TRBV11-2	CASRPRLAGVFNEQFF	TGTGCCAGCAGACCTAGACTAGCGGGAGTTTTCAATGAGCAGTTCTTC
TRBD1	TRBJ1-4	few	TRBV20-1	CSVPGQAREKLFF	TGCAGTGTTCCGGGACAGGCCCGTGAAAAACTGTTTTTT
-	TRBJ2-2	-	TRBV5-1	CASTLEQLNTGELFF	TGCGCCAGCACCCTCGAGCAATTGAACACCGGGGAGCTGTTTTTT
-	TRBJ2-1	-	TRBV12-3/TRBV12-4	CASSWLGLSRGNEQFF	TGTGCCAGCAGTTGGTTGGGACTCAGCCGGGGTAATGAGCAGTTCTTC
TRBD2	TRBJ2-2	-	TRBV10-3	CAISDAGDTGELFF	TGTGCCATCAGTGATGCGGGAGACACCGGGGAGCTGTTTTTT
TRBD2	TRBJ2-7	-	TRBV6-2/TRBV6-3	CASSYLLGREAIYEQYF	TGTGCCAGCAGTTACCTACTGGGCCGGGAGGCAATCTACGAGCAGTACTTC
-	TRBJ2-7	few	TRBV7-2	CASSLDGSGDEQYF	TGTGCCAGCAGCTTAGACGGGAGCGGCGACGAGCAGTACTTC
-	TRBJ1-4	few	TRBV6-2/TRBV6-3	CASSRDDGKLFF	TGTGCCAGCTCAAGGGATGACGGAAAACTGTTTTTT
TRBD1	TRBJ1-5	-	TRBV28	CASSPQTGGNNQPQHF	TGTGCCAGCAGTCCCCAGACAGGGGGCAACAATCAGCCCCAGCATTTT
TRBD1	TRBJ2-5	-	TRBV7-9	CASGGTGRAGGRETQYF	TGTGCCAGCGGAGGGACAGGTCGCGCGGGTGGAAGAGAGACCCAGTACTTC
TRBD2	TRBJ2-5	few	TRBV7-3	CASSPSSGSWETQYF	TGTGCCAGCAGCCCTTCTAGCGGGAGCTGGGAGACCCAGTACTTC
TRBD1	TRBJ1-1	-	TRBV13	CASSRLGQGVTEAFF	TGTGCCAGCAGCAGATTGGGACAGGGCGTCACTGAAGCTTTCTTT
TRBD2	TRBJ2-1	-	TRBV7-2	CASSIYVGRAVNEQFF	TGTGCCAGCAGCATTTATGTGGGGAGGGCTGTGAATGAGCAGTTCTTC
-	TRBJ1-5	-	TRBV7-2	CASSLSPTGSNQPQHF	TGTGCCAGCAGCTTATCCCCAACAGGGTCCAATCAGCCCCAGCATTTT
-	TRBJ2-7	large	TRBV24-1	CATKGPSANGFYYEQYF	TGTGCCACAAAAGGGCCAAGCGCGAACGGATTTTACTACGAGCAGTACTTC
-	TRBJ2-7	few	TRBV20-1	CSARDRAGFSYEQYF	TGCAGTGCTAGAGATCGAGCAGGGTTCTCCTACGAGCAGTACTTC
-	TRBJ2-3	-	TRBV29-1	CSYRRPGSTDTQYF	TGCAGCTACCGGCGGCCGGGAAGCACAGATACGCAGTATTTT
TRBD1	TRBJ1-4	-	TRBV6-1	CASSSDRGNEKLFF	TGTGCCAGCAGTTCCGACAGGGGTAATGAAAAACTGTTTTTT
-	TRBJ2-1	few	TRBV6-4	CASSETGSTYNEQFF	TGTGCCAGCAGCGAGACGGGGTCAACTTACAATGAGCAGTTCTTC
-	TRBJ2-1	-	TRBV20-1	CSAHPTVSYNEQFF	TGCAGTGCTCACCCTACCGTCTCCTACAATGAGCAGTTCTTC
TRBD2	TRBJ2-1	few	TRBV5-1	CASRAGDYNEQFF	TGCGCCAGCAGAGCGGGGGACTACAATGAGCAGTTCTTC
-	TRBJ1-3	-	TRBV6-5	CASSYSKGRGVLPGNTIYF	TGTGCCAGCAGTTACTCGAAGGGCAGGGGAGTCCTGCCTGGAAACACCATATATTTT
-	TRBJ2-7	-	TRBV5-6	CASSGDGPYEQYF	TGTGCCAGCAGCGGGGACGGACCCTACGAGCAGTACTTC
-	TRBJ2-7	-	TRBV6-2/TRBV6-3	CASSYSESLYEQYF	TGTGCCAGCAGTTACTCGGAGAGCCTCTACGAGCAGTACTTC
-	TRBJ2-7	few	TRBV20-1	CSAAGAAAYEQYF	TGCAGTGCAGCAGGGGCCGCAGCCTACGAGCAGTACTTC